These 13 T cell receptor beta chains were all obtained from the same sample, sequenced in a study of blood T cell repertoires in COVID-19. Clones were read by immunoSEQ multiplex PCR, and TCRdb kept only the in-frame ones, dropping some. The data hold around 250,000 clones, with approximately 86% observed a single time. Sequencing used peripheral blood. Source of these receptors: a woman between 18 and 30 years old with acute or convalescent COVID-19.

The chain combines TRBV7-8 with TRBJ1-2, with 11 bases identical to TRBD1. J lost 8 bases, V lost 4 bases, and 9 bases had no gene match. The V gene's germline CDR1 is SGHVS and CDR2 FQNEAQ. The length of the CDR3 is 15 residues. CDR3 bases: TGTGCCAGCAGCTACTTGGGACAGGGGGGACGCGGCTACACCTTC. It codes for CASSYLGQGGRGYTF.

The V and J genes are TRBV6-1 and TRBJ1-2; 10 bases match TRBD1. CDR3 length equals 16 residues. From germline, CDR1 is MNHNS and CDR2 SASEGT. J was trimmed by 1 base and V by 3 bases; bases with no gene match: 5. DNA of the CDR3: TGTGCCAGCAGTGATCGGGACAGGGGATTTAACTATGGCTACACCTTC. The encoded protein is CASSDRDRGFNYGYTF.

The J gene is TRBJ1-5, the V gene TRBV10-3; the match to TRBD1 covers 10 bases. J was trimmed by 4 bases and V by 10 bases; bases with no gene match: 13. Looked up from germline, CDR1 is ENHRY and CDR2 is SYGVKD. The CDR3 sequence is 16 residues long. This CDR3 is CATKAGTGEGNQPQHF. DNA for the CDR3: TGTGCCACAAAAGCCGGGACAGGGGAAGGAAATCAGCCCCAGCATTTT.

The chain links TRBV6-4 to TRBJ2-5; 11 positions agree with TRBD2. The ends lost 3 bases at V and 4 bases at J; junction bases unmatched: 4. The CDR3 runs to 15 residues. The germline V gene has CDR1 MRHNA and CDR2 SNTAGT. As DNA, the CDR3 is TGTGCCAGCAGTGAGACTAGCGGGAACTCAGAGACCCAGTACTTC. Its protein product is CASSETSGNSETQYF.

The rearrangement joins TRBV7-2 to TRBJ2-7; a possible D gene is TRBD2 (5 bases). This CDR3 spans 14 amino acids. Germline loops: CDR1 SGHTA, CDR2 FQGNSA. Trimming cost V 0 bases and J 0 bases, with 6 bases left between them. CDR3 in amino acids: CASSLAGSSYEQYF. The CDR3 DNA is TGTGCCAGCAGCTTAGCGGGGAGCTCCTACGAGCAGTACTTC.

The V and J genes are TRBV19 and TRBJ2-1, with D possibly TRBD2 on 6 matching bases. Germline loops: CDR1 LNHDA, CDR2 SQIVND (reference sequence). Between the trimmed V and J ends, which lost 3 bases and 8 bases, there was a span of 17 bases. The CDR3 is made up of 15 amino acids. DNA for the CDR3: TGTGCCAGTAGTATTGGCCTAGCGTTAAGAGATGAGCAGTTCTTC. Protein: CASSIGLALRDEQFF.

This clone has a single count. The rearrangement joins TRBV4-3 to TRBJ1-3; D is possibly TRBD1 (5 bases). V dropped 1 base and J dropped 0 bases, with 10 bases sitting between them. Germline V gene sequence: CDR1 LGHNA, CDR2 YSLEER. The length of the CDR3 is 16 residues. The CDR3 spells CASSQGWDYSGNTIYF. CDR3 DNA: TGCGCCAGCAGCCAAGGCTGGGACTACTCTGGAAACACCATATATTTT.

At least ten counts were recorded for this clone. The chain joins TRBV7-2 to TRBJ1-5; D is perhaps TRBD1 (5 bases). The CDR3 extends over 14 amino acids. CDR1 and CDR2 from the germline V gene are SGHTA and FQGNSA. V lost 0 bases and J lost 8, with 11 bases in between. CDR3 sequence: CASSLAGRGEPQHF. The CDR3 bases are TGTGCCAGCAGCTTAGCGGGCCGGGGGGAGCCCCAGCATTTT.

There are a few counts of this clone. V is TRBV3-1 (or the pseudogene TRBV3-2) and J is TRBJ2-7, with D unresolved. Trimming left V 1 base short and J 6 bases short, with 10 bases between. The germline V gene encodes CDR1 LGHDT and CDR2 YNNKEL (reference sequence). The CDR3 has 13 residues. The CDR3 region is CASSQGNTREQYF. As DNA, the CDR3 is TGTGCCAGCAGCCAAGGTAACACCCGCGAGCAGTACTTC.

The rearrangement joins TRBV11-2 to TRBJ2-3; 7 nucleotides line up with TRBD2. From germline, CDR1 is SGHAT and CDR2 FQNNGV. This CDR3 is built from 15 residues. J lost 4 bases, V lost 2 bases, and 6 bases had no gene match. The CDR3 protein is CASSLWAGVADTQYF. The CDR3 DNA reads TGTGCCAGCAGCTTATGGGCGGGAGTCGCAGATACGCAGTATTTT.

The chain uses TRBV18 and TRBJ1-1; perhaps TRBD1 as D (6 bases). Germline CDR1 is KGHSH and CDR2 is LQKENI. The CDR3 is 17 amino acids. V was pared by 3 bases and J by 0 bases, with 17 bases between. Written as DNA, the CDR3 is TGTGCCAGCTCACCGGGGGCTGCGGGTAGGCTGAACACTGAAGCTTTCTTT. Protein sequence: CASSPGAAGRLNTEAFF.

This sequence joins TRBV10-3 and TRBJ2-7; D possibly corresponds to TRBD2 (7 bases). This CDR3 region has 13 residues. The germline V gene encodes CDR1 ENHRY and CDR2 SYGVKD. V was trimmed by 7 bases and J by 1 base, leaving 11 bases between them. CDR3 bases: TGTGCCATCACACAGGGAGGGTCCTACGAGCAGTACTTC. Translating it yields CAITQGGSYEQYF.

The V call is TRBV28, the J call TRBJ2-1; 13 bases align to TRBD2. Trimming removed 1 base from V and 0 bases from J; junction bases left unmatched: 12. The CDR3 is 21 residues long. Germline CDR1 is MDHEN and CDR2 is SYDVKM. CDR3 sequence: CASSLLGIGLAGASSYNEQFF. CDR3 bases: TGTGCCAGCAGTTTATTGGGTATTGGACTAGCGGGAGCAAGCTCCTACAATGAGCAGTTCTTC.